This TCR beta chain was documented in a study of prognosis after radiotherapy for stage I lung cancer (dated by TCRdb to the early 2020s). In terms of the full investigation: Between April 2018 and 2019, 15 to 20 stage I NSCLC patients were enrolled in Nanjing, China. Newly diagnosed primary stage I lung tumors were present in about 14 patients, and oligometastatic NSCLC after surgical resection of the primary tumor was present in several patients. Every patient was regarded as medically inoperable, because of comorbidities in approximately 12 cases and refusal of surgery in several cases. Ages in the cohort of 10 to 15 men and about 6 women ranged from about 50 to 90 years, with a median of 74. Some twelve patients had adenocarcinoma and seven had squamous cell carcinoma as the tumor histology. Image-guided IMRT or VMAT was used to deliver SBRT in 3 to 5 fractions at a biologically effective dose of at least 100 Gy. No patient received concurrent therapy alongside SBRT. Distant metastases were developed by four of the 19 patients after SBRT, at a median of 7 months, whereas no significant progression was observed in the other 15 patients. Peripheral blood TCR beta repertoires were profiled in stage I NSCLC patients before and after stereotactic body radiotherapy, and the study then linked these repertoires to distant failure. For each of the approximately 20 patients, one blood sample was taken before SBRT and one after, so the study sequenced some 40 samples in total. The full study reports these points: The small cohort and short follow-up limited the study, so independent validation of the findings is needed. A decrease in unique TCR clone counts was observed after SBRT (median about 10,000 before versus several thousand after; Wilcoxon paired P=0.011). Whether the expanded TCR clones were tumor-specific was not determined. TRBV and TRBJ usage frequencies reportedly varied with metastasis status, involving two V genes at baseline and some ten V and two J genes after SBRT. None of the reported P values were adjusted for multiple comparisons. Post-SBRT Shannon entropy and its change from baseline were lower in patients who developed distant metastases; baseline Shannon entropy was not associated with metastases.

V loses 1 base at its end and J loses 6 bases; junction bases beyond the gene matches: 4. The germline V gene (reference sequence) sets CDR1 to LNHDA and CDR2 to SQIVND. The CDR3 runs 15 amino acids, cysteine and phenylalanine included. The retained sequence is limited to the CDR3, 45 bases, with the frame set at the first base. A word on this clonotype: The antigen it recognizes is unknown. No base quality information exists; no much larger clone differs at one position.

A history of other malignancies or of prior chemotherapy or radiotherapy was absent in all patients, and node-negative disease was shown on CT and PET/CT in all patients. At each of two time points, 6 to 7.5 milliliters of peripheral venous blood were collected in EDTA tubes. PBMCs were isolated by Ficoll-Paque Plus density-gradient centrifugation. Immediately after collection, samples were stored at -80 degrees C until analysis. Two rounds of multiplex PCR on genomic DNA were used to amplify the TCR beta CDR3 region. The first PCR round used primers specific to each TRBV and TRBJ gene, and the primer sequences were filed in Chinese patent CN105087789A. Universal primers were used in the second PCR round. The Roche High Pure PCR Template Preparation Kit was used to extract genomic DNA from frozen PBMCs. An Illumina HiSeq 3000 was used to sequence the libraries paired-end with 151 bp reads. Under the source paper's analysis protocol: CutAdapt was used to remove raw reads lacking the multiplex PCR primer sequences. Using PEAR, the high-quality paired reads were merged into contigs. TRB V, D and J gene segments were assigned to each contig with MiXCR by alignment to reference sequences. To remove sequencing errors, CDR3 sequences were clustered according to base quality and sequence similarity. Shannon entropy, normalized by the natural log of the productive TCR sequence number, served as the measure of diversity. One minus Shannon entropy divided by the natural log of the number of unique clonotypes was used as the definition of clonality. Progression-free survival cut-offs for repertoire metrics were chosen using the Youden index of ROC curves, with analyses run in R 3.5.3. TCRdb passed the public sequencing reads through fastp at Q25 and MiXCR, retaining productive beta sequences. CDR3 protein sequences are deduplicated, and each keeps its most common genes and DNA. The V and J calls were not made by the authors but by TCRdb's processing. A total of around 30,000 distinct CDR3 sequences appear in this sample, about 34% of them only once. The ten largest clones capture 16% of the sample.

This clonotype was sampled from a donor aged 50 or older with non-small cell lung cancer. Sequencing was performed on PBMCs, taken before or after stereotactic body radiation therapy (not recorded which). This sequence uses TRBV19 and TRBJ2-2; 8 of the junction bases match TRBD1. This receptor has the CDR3 CASSIGQGRSGELFF. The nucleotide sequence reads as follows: TGTGCCAGTAGTATAGGACAGGGGAGGTCCGGGGAGCTGTTTTTT.